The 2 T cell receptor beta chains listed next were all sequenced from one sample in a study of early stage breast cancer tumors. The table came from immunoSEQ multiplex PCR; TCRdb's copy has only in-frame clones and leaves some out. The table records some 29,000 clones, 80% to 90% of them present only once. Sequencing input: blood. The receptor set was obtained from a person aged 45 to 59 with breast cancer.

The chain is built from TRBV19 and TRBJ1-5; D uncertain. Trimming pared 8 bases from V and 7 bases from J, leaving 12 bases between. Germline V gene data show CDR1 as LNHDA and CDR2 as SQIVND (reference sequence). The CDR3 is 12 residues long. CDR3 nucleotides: TGTGCCAGTCTTAGTTTGGGGCAGCCCCAGCATTTT. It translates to CASLSLGQPQHF.

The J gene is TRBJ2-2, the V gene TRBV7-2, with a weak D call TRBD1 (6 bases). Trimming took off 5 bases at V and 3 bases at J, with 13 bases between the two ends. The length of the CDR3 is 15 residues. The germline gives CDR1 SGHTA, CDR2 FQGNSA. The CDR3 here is CASSSRGRDTGELFF. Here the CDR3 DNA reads TGTGCCAGCAGCAGCAGGGGACGGGACACCGGGGAGCTGTTTTTT.